This T cell receptor beta chain emerged from a study of OX40 agonist ivuxolimab in advanced cancers. Findings and limits, study-wide: With doses of 0.1 to 3.0 mg/kg, CD4+ and CD8+ blood T cells had undergone clonal expansion by week 6.

Clones were read by immunoSEQ multiplex PCR, and TCRdb kept only the in-frame ones, dropping some. Counted here are about 100,000 clones, around 89% occurring once; the ten biggest clones make up under 0.2%. Germline CDR1 and CDR2: SEHNR and FQNEAQ (reference sequence). CDR3 length equals 14 residues. The junction had 7 bases not matched to a gene; V was cut back by 6 bases and J by 7 bases. On this clone itself: Its cognate antigen is unknown.

The rearrangement links TRBV7-9 to TRBJ2-2; 8 positions agree with TRBD1. The sample was CD4+ or CD8+ T cells sorted from blood, taken in a trial of the OX40 agonist ivuxolimab. The TCR sequence derives from an adult with an advanced solid tumor such as melanoma, head and neck, liver or kidney cancer. This chain's CDR3 is CASRAGQGGGELFF. The DNA of the CDR3 is TGTGCCAGCAGGGCCGGACAGGGCGGCGGGGAGCTGTTTTTT.